This T cell receptor beta chain is drawn from a study of response to subunit inactivated influenza vaccine. From germline, CDR1 is SGHTA and CDR2 FQGNSA. V was pared by 5 bases and J by 0 bases, with 7 bases of the junction left unmatched. CDR3 length: 15 amino acids. TCRdb redid the calling of the RT-PCR reads with MiXCR, one entry per CDR3 protein. The repertoire has around 480,000 distinct CDR3 sequences, more than 15% of them found once; the top ten carry 3%. The study, taken as a whole, reports: The authors proposed limited new T cell recruitment per seasonal influenza vaccination.

To note about this clonotype: Its matching antigen is unknown.

Sequencing used CD4+ T cells sorted from PBMCs, obtained 23 to 25 months after vaccination. This chain uses TRBV7-2 with TRBJ2-7; 7 bases line up with TRBD1. The sequence came from a man aged 50-75 years who received an inactivated influenza vaccine. The CDR3 here is CASSKADRTSYEQYF. The CDR3 nucleotides are TGTGCCAGCAGCAAGGCGGACAGGACCTCCTACGAGCAGTACTTC.